These T cell receptor beta chains were read from a single sample in a study of T-cell memory formation after mild COVID-19. TCRdb redid the calling of the 5' RACE reads with MiXCR, one entry per CDR3 protein. Of fewer than 50,000 distinct CDR3 sequences detected, over 6.5% appear once; the ten largest clones hold approximately 0.8%. Sequencing input: PBMCs or a T cell subset sorted from them (not recorded which). The receptor set was obtained from an adult who had mild COVID-19 (a few samples of this study predate the infection). Cell type and time point are not known. CDR3s include the opening cysteine and the closing phenylalanine or tryptophan. For some rows the clone size is stated as once, few or many, or as a class when expanded; others skip it.

V: TRBV6-5; J: TRBJ2-1; size: NA; CDR3: CASSYAGYNEQFF
V: TRBV12-3/TRBV12-4; J: TRBJ1-2; size: few; CDR3: CASSWQGGGYTF
V: TRBV6-5; J: TRBJ1-5; size: few; CDR3: CASSYSREGNQPQHF
V: TRBV3-1; J: TRBJ2-7; size: many; CDR3: CASSQRGRQSGLYF
V: TRBV7-2; J: TRBJ2-7; size: many; CDR3: CASSPTRSGHSSYEQYF
V: TRBV7-9; J: TRBJ2-7; size: many; CDR3: CASSSPGDQRSYEQYF
V: TRBV4-2; J: TRBJ1-1; size: many; CDR3: CASSPATGGVNTEAFF
V: TRBV7-9; J: TRBJ2-7; size: many; CDR3: CASSADFTEQYF
V: TRBV7-3; J: TRBJ2-5; size: many; CDR3: CASSLMGAAKETQYF
V: TRBV5-1; J: TRBJ1-5; size: many; CDR3: CASSLSVDQPQHF
V: TRBV5-1; J: TRBJ2-3; size: many; CDR3: CASSLGTSLDTQYF
V: TRBV29-1; J: TRBJ2-1; size: many; CDR3: CSVEKADYNEQFF
V: TRBV18; J: TRBJ2-1; size: few; CDR3: CASSPSSVHEQFF
V: TRBV18; J: TRBJ1-1; size: NA; CDR3: CASTSREQGTEAFF
V: TRBV11-2; J: TRBJ2-1; size: many; CDR3: CASSPLTVVLKNEQFF
V: TRBV5-1; J: TRBJ2-1; size: once; CDR3: CASSSGQGINTEQFF
V: TRBV7-8; J: TRBJ2-2; size: many; CDR3: CASSLGQHTGELFF
V: TRBV7-3; J: TRBJ2-5; size: many; CDR3: CASSLPGSTSAETQYF
V: TRBV5-1; J: TRBJ1-1; size: many; CDR3: CASSRTGPKNTEAFF
V: TRBV24-1; J: TRBJ2-4; size: NA; CDR3: CATSEAGPSSQYF
V: TRBV19; J: TRBJ1-5; size: NA; CDR3: CASSIGRRNQPQHF
V: TRBV18; J: TRBJ2-5; size: many; CDR3: CASSRGREETQYF
V: TRBV14; J: TRBJ2-6; size: NA; CDR3: CASSQDLDRPTF
V: TRBV12-3/TRBV12-4; J: TRBJ2-3; size: many; CDR3: CASSQPPSGIPDTQYF
V: TRBV20-1; J: TRBJ2-6; size: NA; CDR3: CSARVTGTGANVLTF
V: TRBV7-3; J: TRBJ2-1; size: many; CDR3: CASSPGSYNEQFF
V: TRBV6-2/TRBV6-3; J: TRBJ2-7; size: many; CDR3: CASSYPSMRRSYEQYF
V: TRBV9; J: TRBJ2-2; size: many; CDR3: CASSVNVPGELFF